This entry features one T cell receptor (beta chain) sequence. The sample holds one count of this clone. Its antigen remains undetermined. No much larger clone exists at a distance of one base, and base qualities are not known. The data derive from a study of cytomegalovirus exposure and HLA in healthy donors (dated by TCRdb to about 2017). About the full investigation: According to an earlier analysis of 587 of the donors, about 179 million T cells yielded roughly 110 million unique TCR beta sequences and about 280 Gb of sequence data. In a later genetic analysis, genome-wide SNP genotypes for about three fifths of the roughly 670 donors were used, and that subset was treated as a discovery cohort. Among the roughly 400 genotyped donors, 81% belonged to the genetic ancestry cluster associated with self-reported Caucasian donors. Typing coverage differed by locus: A, B, C, DRB1 and DQB1 were typed in roughly 620-630 donors, DQA1 in about 500, DPA1 in approximately 600, and DPB1 in approximately 450. Among some 400 genotyped donors of the cohort, an average of roughly 230,000 unique TCR beta nucleotide sequences was sequenced per donor, of which about 18% were non-productive. Roughly five DR-DQ haplotypes were treated as single units for association and clustering because of strong linkage in the cohort. Class I and class II HLA loci were covered by the typing at four-digit resolution. The study was designed to test whether signatures of past pathogen exposure could be identified by cataloging public T cell receptors. The T cell repertoires of 670 or so subjects were profiled by immunosequencing and related to cytomegalovirus serostatus. Donor age, sex, ethnicity and CMV serostatus were collected together with the repertoire data. An early release covering roughly 640 HLA-typed donors comprised about 290 gigabases of sequencing data and tens of millions of unique TCR sequences. Every repertoire in the discovery cohort had been generated on one and the same sequencing platform. Rather than drawing on any new phenotypic data, the later analysis identified candidate immune exposures from TCR beta sequences and the way those sequences occurred across donors. To predict cytomegalovirus infection status, the study brought together high-throughput TCR immunosequencing, statistical association of individual TCRs with disease status, and machine learning. A later analysis re-analyzed previously published TCR beta repertoires from roughly 600 donors and added high-resolution HLA genotyping to study TCR occurrence patterns. An earlier analysis of roughly 600 of the donors used high-throughput TCR beta sequencing to judge whether each TCR beta V gene segment behaved as functional or pseudogenic. In addition to the first cohort of 666 subjects, a separate validation cohort of some 120 different subjects was used.

The cohort consisted of some 730 healthy bone marrow donors. All cohort members were sampled while nominally healthy, although unrecorded immune exposures were likely present. The donor tested CMV seronegative and was one of the 352 seronegative cohort members. Every donor gave a peripheral blood sample, and the peripheral blood mononuclear cells from that sample were used for TCR beta sequencing. The Qiagen DNeasy Blood Extraction Kit was used to extract genomic DNA from the blood cell samples. General study outcomes and caveats: In a later analysis, the rate of TCR association differed among HLA loci, with DRB1 alleles having the most associated TCRs and HLA-C alleles having the fewest. A few of the identified cytomegalovirus-associated TCR beta chains were confirmed in vitro to be specific for cytomegalovirus antigens. Specific HLA alleles were associated with more than 15,000 TCR beta sequences at a false discovery rate of 0.05 in a later analysis. This cohort had only TCR beta chains sequenced, and the lack of alpha or paired-chain data limited which features could be detected. Because counts were too low, some 17 rarely observed V segments, including chromosome 9 orphons, were left out of the earlier analysis of about 620 of the donors. The authors suggested that the approach could potentially be extended to other disease states and immunological phenotypes. The only immune exposure information available for the cohort was CMV serostatus. In a later analysis, most CMV-associated TCR beta chains were found to appear HLA-restricted, with HLA associations seemingly driven largely by CMV exposure. A cluster of highly shared sequence variants was judged likely to be a technical artifact of the sequencing pipeline. Across donors, most TCR sequences were observed very rarely, whereas some public TCRs were present in many individuals. HLA typing was unavailable for some donors at each locus, so association tests used only the typed subset. In a later analysis, HLA-associated TCR beta chains were found to be more clonally expanded and to have lower generation probabilities than equally common non-associated chains. The classifier was reported to diagnose cytomegalovirus status with high specificity and sensitivity in both the original cohort and the validation cohort. A later genetic analysis reported fewer N-insertions in productive TCRs among donors in an Asian-associated ancestry cluster than the roughly 700-donor mean. A further reported finding was that TCR beta sequences accurately predicted the HLA-A and HLA-B alleles for most subjects in the first cohort. In a later analysis, several top co-occurrence clusters were reported to appear linked to parvovirus B19, influenza, CMV and Epstein-Barr virus. A total of 150 or so TCR beta chains were listed by the study as associated with cytomegalovirus. When HLA alleles, especially DR and DQ, strongly co-occurred, TCR associations were difficult to assign to individual alleles. Linkage disequilibrium might explain the correlated functional status among segregating V segments, but an unknown experimental factor could not be excluded. An earlier analysis of approximately 600 of the donors showed that most TCR beta V segments appeared in productive rearrangements either about 87% or about 30% of the time, which broadly matched IMGT annotations. Sequencing depth was assumed to be roughly uniform across donors in the presence/absence analyses, though that assumption may not hold. An association between a missense DCLRE1C variant and V-gene and J-gene trimming of TCR beta chains was found in a later genetic analysis and replicated in an independent cohort.

The library was built by means of the immunoSEQ multiplex PCR assay. For the multiplex PCR, a mixture combining 60 forward primers for TCR Vbeta segments and 13 reverse primers for TCR Jbeta segments was used. The CDR3 region of rearranged TCR beta genes was amplified from genomic DNA by a multiplex PCR assay. On the Illumina HiSeq System, the amplified TCR beta libraries were sequenced as 87-base-pair reads. On the study's bioinformatics: A later analysis tallied 75 million to 85 million unique TCR beta chains across the 610 or so repertoires, and around 10 million of those chains were shared by two or more donors. Raw reads were error-corrected and collapsed into unique sequences with a nearest-neighbor algorithm that merged closely related sequences to remove PCR and sequencing errors. To assign V, D and J gene segments, CDR3 sequences were aligned to IMGT reference sequences. For a sequence to be retained, a match of at least six nucleotides to both a V gene segment and a J gene segment was required. Rearrangements were called productive when the CDR3 lacked stop codons and stayed in frame with V and J; all others were non-productive. CDR3 was defined by IMGT convention, running from the second conserved V-encoded cysteine to the conserved J-encoded phenylalanine. Sequences without an unambiguous match to a single V gene segment were excluded from the earlier analysis of about 600 of the donors. In an earlier analysis of 450 to 750 of the donors, a V segment was called functional when productive rearrangements were above 56.7%, and segregating when the standard deviation between donors exceeded 5%. A statistical classification framework was built to diagnose cytomegalovirus status from the catalog of TCR beta chain sequences. In a later analysis, V and J genes were assigned by comparing TCR nucleotide sequences against IMGT/GENE-DB human TR gene sequences. The TCRdist pipeline was used in a later analysis to assign CDR3 sequences and most-parsimonious VDJ recombination scenarios. In a later analysis, each TCR beta chain was defined by its CDR3 amino acid sequence together with its V-gene family, and reads lacking a unique V-gene family were excluded. As a way to deal with suspected cross-contamination and a sequencing artifact, a later analysis dropped roughly 600 nucleotide sequences that were highly shared and had low generation probability. A later analysis calculated a clonal expansion index for each public chain from normalized within-repertoire ranks of inferred template counts. Generation probabilities in a later analysis came from a VDJ recombination model fitted to out-of-frame rearrangements, and those results were checked against IGoR. In a later analysis, hypergeometric tests were used to score TCR-TCR, TCR-HLA and TCR-CMV co-occurrence, with a repertoire-size bias correction applied to TCR pairs. In a later analysis, false discovery rates were estimated by permuting HLA or CMV assignments 20 times. In a later analysis, co-occurring TCRs were grouped using DBSCAN, and TCRdist sequence similarity was added for clustering within HLA-allele-positive subsets. Repertoires with fewer than 30,000 or more than 120,000 public chains were left out of co-occurrence clustering, as were five repertoires with anomalous nucleotide sharing. TCRdb obtained this table from immuneACCESS and retained in-frame rearrangements with V and J assigned. These tables miss some clones; where compared with another copy, unresolved V genes account for less than half of the shortfall, and the remainder is unexplained. The V and J calls and clone size were taken over from that table, and D and trimming were inferred from the DNA. Within this sample are hundreds of thousands of clones, with almost 80% of them counted one time only. The ten largest clones take up approximately 3.8% of the sample.

The sample comprised PBMCs. The receptor was derived from a male donor in good health and CMV-seronegative.

The CDR3 loop reads CASSLEIRGNQPQHF. At the DNA level, the sequence is TGTGCCAGCAGCTTAGAGATCAGGGGCAATCAGCCCCAGCATTTT. The rearrangement joined TRBV7-2 to TRBJ1-5, with a weak D call of TRBD1 (5 bases match). The CDR3 measures 15 amino acids from cysteine to phenylalanine. Only the CDR3 portion is preserved as DNA: 45 bases, with reading frame beginning at the first base. CDR1 and CDR2 were assigned from the germline V gene as SGHTA and FQGNSA. The V and J ends are trimmed by 1 base and 2 bases, leaving 9 bases between them. When the CDR3 is completed using the reference TRBV7-2 and TRBJ1-5 genes on either side, the full variable domain is GAGVSQSPSNKVTEKGKDVELRCDPISGHTALYWYRQSLGQGLEFLIYFQGNSAPDKSGLPSDRFSAERTGGSVSTLTIQRTQQEDSAVYLCASSLEIRGNQPQHFGDGTRLSIL.